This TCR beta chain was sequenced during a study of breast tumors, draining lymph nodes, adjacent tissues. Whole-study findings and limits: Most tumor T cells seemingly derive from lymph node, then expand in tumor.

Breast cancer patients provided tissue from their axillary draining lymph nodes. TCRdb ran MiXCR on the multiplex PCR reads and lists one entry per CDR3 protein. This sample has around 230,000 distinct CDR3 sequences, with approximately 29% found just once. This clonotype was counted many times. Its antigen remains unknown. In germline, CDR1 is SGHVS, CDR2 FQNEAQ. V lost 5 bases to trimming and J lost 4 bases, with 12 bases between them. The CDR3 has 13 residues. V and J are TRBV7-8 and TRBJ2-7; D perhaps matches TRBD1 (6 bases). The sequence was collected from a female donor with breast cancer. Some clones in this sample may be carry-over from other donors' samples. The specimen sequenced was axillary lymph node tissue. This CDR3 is CASSLGDIYEQYF. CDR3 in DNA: TGTGCCAGCAGCCTAGGGGACATTTACGAGCAGTACTTC. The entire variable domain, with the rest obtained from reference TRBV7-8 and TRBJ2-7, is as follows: GAGVSQSPRYKVAKRGQDVALRCDPISGHVSLFWYQQALGQGPEFLTYFQNEAQLDKSGLPSDRFFAERPEGSVSTLKIQRTQQEDSAVYLCASSLGDIYEQYFGPGTRLTVT.